A selection of T cell receptor beta chains follows, all from one sample in a study of response to subunit inactivated influenza vaccine. TCRdb processed the RT-PCR reads anew with MiXCR; each CDR3 protein has one entry. The sample yields hundreds of thousands of distinct CDR3 sequences, less than 20% seen once. The sequencing here drew on PBMCs from blood, taken about 13 days after vaccination. The receptors were gathered from a man aged 45 to 65 who received an inactivated influenza vaccine. CDR3s leave out the opening cysteine and the closing phenylalanine or tryptophan.

V	length	J	CDR3
TRBV7-8	13	TRBJ2-7	ASSLSSGMTYEQY
TRBV12-3/TRBV12-4	12	TRBJ2-1	ASSKSSGYNEQF
TRBV7-9	14	TRBJ2-3	ASSFGQLRGTDTQY
TRBV12-3/TRBV12-4	14	TRBJ1-5	ASSLGQIYSNQPQH
TRBV12-3/TRBV12-4	11	TRBJ2-5	ASKVSTEETQY
TRBV10-3	13	TRBJ2-3	AISKDSQSTDTQY
TRBV5-6	13	TRBJ2-2	ASSSFAGSTGELF
TRBV12-3/TRBV12-4	11	TRBJ1-2	ASSLAGGYGYT
TRBV29-1	11	TRBJ2-2	SAGQGDTGELF
TRBV12-3/TRBV12-4	11	TRBJ2-3	ASSHASEDTQY
TRBV4-3	13	TRBJ2-3	ASSQDMVAADTQY
TRBV10-2	10	TRBJ2-7	ASRMRQGEQY
TRBV4-2	14	TRBJ2-1	ASTKATGQNLNEQF
TRBV10-3	12	TRBJ2-3	AISDRVGTDTQY
TRBV18	13	TRBJ2-7	ASSPQTMTPYEQY
TRBV7-2	11	TRBJ2-7	ASSLLLYYEQY
TRBV29-1	12	TRBJ1-6	SASTGPSNSPLH
TRBV20-1	11	TRBJ2-7	SADGGFTYEQY
TRBV5-1	12	TRBJ2-7	ASSEPGGYDVQY
TRBV5-1	13	TRBJ2-1	ASTTTLAGGNEQF
TRBV7-8	13	TRBJ2-1	ASSEEGLAYNEQF
TRBV5-1	12	TRBJ1-4	ASSGTGASEKLF
TRBV28	14	TRBJ2-3	ASSFSGTTSTDTQY
TRBV7-9	15	TRBJ2-1	ASSLPTSGSSYNEQF
TRBV5-6	13	TRBJ1-4	ASSLGRGSGEKLF
TRBV7-3	12	TRBJ2-3	ASSGSGPTDTQY
TRBV10-3	12	TRBJ2-7	ATSARGGSYEQY
TRBV7-9	15	TRBJ2-2	ASVGTSGQPETGELF
TRBV9	12	TRBJ2-1	ASSVRTGGDEQF
TRBV5-1	10	TRBJ2-1	ASSFPGDEQF
TRBV5-1	14	TRBJ2-5	ASSLARGVVWETQY